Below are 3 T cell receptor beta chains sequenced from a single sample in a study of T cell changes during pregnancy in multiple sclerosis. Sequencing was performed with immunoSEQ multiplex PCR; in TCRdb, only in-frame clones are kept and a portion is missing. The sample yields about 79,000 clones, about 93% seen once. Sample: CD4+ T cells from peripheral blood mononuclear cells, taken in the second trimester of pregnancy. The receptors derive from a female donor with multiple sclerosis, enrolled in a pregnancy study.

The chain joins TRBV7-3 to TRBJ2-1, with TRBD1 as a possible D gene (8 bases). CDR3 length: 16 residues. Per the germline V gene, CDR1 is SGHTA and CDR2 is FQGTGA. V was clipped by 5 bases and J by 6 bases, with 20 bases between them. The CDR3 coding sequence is TGTGCCAGCAGCGTTAATACAGGGGGGGCGTTCAATGAGCAGTTCTTC. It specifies CASSVNTGGAFNEQFF.

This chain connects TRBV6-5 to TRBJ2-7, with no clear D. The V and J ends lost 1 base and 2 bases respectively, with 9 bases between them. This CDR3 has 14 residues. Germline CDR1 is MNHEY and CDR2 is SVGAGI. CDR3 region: CASSYLTRTYEQYF. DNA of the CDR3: TGTGCCAGCAGTTACTTAACCAGAACCTACGAGCAGTACTTC.

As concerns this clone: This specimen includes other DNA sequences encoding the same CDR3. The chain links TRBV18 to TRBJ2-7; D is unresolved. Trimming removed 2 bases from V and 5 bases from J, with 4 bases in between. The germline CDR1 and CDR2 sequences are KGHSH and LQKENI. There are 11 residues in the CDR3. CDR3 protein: CASSPGHEQYF. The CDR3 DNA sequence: TGTGCCAGCTCACCAGGGCACGAGCAGTACTTC.